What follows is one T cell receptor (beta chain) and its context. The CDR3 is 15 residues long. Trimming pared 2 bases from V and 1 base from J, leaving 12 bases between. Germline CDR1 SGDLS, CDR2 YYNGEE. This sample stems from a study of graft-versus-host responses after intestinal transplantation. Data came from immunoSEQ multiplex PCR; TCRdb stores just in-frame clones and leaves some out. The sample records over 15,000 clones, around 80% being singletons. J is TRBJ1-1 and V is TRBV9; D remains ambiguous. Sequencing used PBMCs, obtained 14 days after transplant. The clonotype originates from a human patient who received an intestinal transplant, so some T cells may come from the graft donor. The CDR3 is CASSVGNTPNTEAFF. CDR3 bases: TGTGCCAGCAGCGTGGGTAACACGCCGAACACTGAAGCTTTCTTT.